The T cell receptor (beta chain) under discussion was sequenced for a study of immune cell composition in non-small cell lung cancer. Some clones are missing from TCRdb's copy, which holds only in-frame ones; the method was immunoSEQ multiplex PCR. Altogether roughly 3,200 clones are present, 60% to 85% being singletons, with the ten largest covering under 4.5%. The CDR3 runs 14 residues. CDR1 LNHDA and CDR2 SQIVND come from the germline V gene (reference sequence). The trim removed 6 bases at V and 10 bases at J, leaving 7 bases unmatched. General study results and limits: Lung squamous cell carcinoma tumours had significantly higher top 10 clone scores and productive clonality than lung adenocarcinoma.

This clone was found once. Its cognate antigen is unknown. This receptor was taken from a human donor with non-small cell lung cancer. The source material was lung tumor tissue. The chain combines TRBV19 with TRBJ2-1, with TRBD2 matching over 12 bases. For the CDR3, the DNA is TGTGCCAGTAGATTACTAGCGGGGGGCCAAGAGCAGTTCTTC. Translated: CASRLLAGGQEQFF.